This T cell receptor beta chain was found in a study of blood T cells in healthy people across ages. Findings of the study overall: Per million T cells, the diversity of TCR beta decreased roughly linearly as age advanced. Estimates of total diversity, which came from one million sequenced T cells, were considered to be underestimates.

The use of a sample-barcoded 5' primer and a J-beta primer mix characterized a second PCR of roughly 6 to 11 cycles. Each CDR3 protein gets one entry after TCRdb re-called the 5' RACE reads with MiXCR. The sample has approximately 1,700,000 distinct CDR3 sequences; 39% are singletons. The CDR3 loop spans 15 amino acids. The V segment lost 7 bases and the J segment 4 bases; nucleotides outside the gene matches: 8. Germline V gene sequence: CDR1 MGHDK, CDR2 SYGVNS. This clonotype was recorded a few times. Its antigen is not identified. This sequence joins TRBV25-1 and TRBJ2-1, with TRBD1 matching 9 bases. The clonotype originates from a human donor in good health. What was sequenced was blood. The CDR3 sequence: CASNAPGQGYNEQFF. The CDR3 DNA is TGTGCCAGCAATGCCCCGGGACAGGGTTACAATGAGCAGTTCTTC.